Each of the 14 T cell receptor beta chains below was sequenced from the same sample in a study of T cells in Graves' hyperthyroidism and ophthalmopathy. Using RNA transcripts as the source, TCR beta CDR3 regions were amplified. HTBI primers were the set used in a first-round RT-PCR of the TCR CDR3. TCRdb itself ran the multiplex PCR reads through MiXCR, one entry per CDR3 protein. The data show 650,000 to 750,000 distinct CDR3 sequences, around 15% seen once. Material for sequencing was blood. Receptors originate from a woman between 18 and 30 years old with Graves' hyperthyroidism.

This rearrangement joins TRBV4-3 to TRBJ1-5; maybe TRBD1 (5 bases). CDR3 length equals 16 residues. From germline, CDR1 is LGHNA and CDR2 YSLEER. The V end lost 4 bases, the J end lost 2 bases, and 15 bases lay between the germline ends. The CDR3 is CASSPRKGAGNQPQHF. Written as DNA, the CDR3 is TGCGCCAGCAGCCCCCGGAAAGGGGCAGGCAATCAGCCCCAGCATTTT.

A few counts support this clonotype. The CDR3 DNA is TGTGCCAGCAGCTTCCGGGGCGGGGGTCCCTACGAGCAGTACTTC. It specifies CASSFRGGGPYEQYF. The chain uses TRBV11-3 and TRBJ2-7, with 7 positions matching TRBD2. This CDR3 is 15 amino acids long. Germline V gene data show CDR1 as SGHNT and CDR2 as YENEEA. V gave up 3 bases and J gave up 2 bases; unmatched junction bases: 7.

This clonotype has at least ten counts. The rearrangement uses TRBV29-1 and TRBJ1-1; perhaps TRBD1 as D (5 bases). Germline CDR1 is SQVTM and CDR2 is ANQGSEA. V lost 4 bases and J 4 bases, leaving 13 bases between the germline ends. This CDR3 region has 13 residues. The CDR3: CSVAGSRGTEAFF. The CDR3 DNA reads TGCAGCGTTGCAGGGTCTAGGGGCACTGAAGCTTTCTTT.

At least ten counts were recorded for this clonotype. The CDR3 region is CSASERTKTTDTQYF. The DNA for the CDR3 is TGCAGTGCTAGCGAGCGGACCAAGACCACAGATACGCAGTATTTT. This chain joins TRBV20-1 and TRBJ2-3; tentatively, D is TRBD2 (5 bases). The V gene lost 3 bases and the J gene lost 2 bases, with 15 bases spanning the gap. Germline V CDR1 and CDR2: DFQATT, SNEGSKA (reference sequence). The CDR3 is 15 residues long.

This clonotype was recorded many times. In DNA, the CDR3 is TGTGCCACCAGTAGGTCAGGGGTAGAGACCCAGTACTTC. It specifies CATSRSGVETQYF. This chain joins TRBV24-1 and TRBJ2-5; D may be TRBD1 (6 bases). The CDR3 has 13 amino acids. Trimming took off 6 bases at V and 4 bases at J, with 11 bases between the two ends. Germline V gene lookup returns CDR1 KGHDR and CDR2 SFDVKD.

The chain links TRBV7-9 to TRBJ1-1; maybe TRBD1 (5 bases). Germline CDR1 reads SEHNR; CDR2 reads FQNEAQ (reference sequence). V was pared by 5 bases and J by 0 bases, with 16 bases between. This CDR3 region has 16 residues. The DNA of the CDR3 is TGTGCCAGCAGCGGGTTTTGGGGGGATATGAACACTGAAGCTTTCTTT. The encoded protein is CASSGFWGDMNTEAFF.

Points on this clonotype: A junction end diverges from the germline sequence, so it may reflect a read error. The chain employs TRBV29-1 and TRBJ2-2; TRBD2 aligns across 7 bases. CDR3 length: 13 amino acids. Germline V gene lookup returns CDR1 SQVTM and CDR2 ANQGSEA. CDR3 loop: CSGGTMNAGELFF. CDR3 coding DNA: TGCAGCGGAGGGACTATGAACGCCGGGGAGCTGTTTTTT.

As regards this clonotype: A much larger clone differs by one base, so this may be a read error. The V and J genes are TRBV28 and TRBJ2-1; 7 nucleotides match TRBD2. Germline V lookup: CDR1 MDHEN, CDR2 SYDVKM. The CDR3 runs to 14 residues. The CDR3 sequence is CASSLLADYSEQFF. The DNA for the CDR3 is TGTGCCAGCAGTTTACTAGCGGATTACAGTGAGCAGTTCTTC.

The V call is TRBV19, the J call TRBJ2-3; 7 bases line up with TRBD2. The CDR3 totals 16 residues. CDR1 is LNHDA and CDR2 is SQIVND in the germline V gene (reference sequence). With V trimmed by 8 bases and J by 5 bases, 16 bases remained unmatched. For the CDR3, the DNA is TGTGCCAGTGCAAGACAATTCCGCGGGAGAATAGATACGCAGTATTTT. Translated, it gives CASARQFRGRIDTQYF.

The chain has TRBV14 and TRBJ1-1; D uncertain. Trimming left V 4 bases short and J 3 bases short, with 15 bases between. This CDR3 is 15 amino acids long. Germline V gene lookup returns CDR1 SGHDN and CDR2 FVKESK. CDR3 sequence: CASSPRLTFDTEAFF. CDR3 DNA sequence: TGTGCCAGCAGCCCTAGACTGACATTCGACACTGAAGCTTTCTTT.

This clonotype showed up many times. The V gene is TRBV20-1, the J gene TRBJ2-1; 8 bases align to TRBD1. Per germline, CDR1 DFQATT and CDR2 SNEGSKA (reference sequence). The CDR3 is made up of 12 amino acids. V shed 6 bases, J shed 8 bases, and the junction held 6 bases outside the gene matches. CDR3 protein: CSARPGGDEQFF. DNA for the CDR3: TGCAGTGCCAGACCAGGGGGCGATGAGCAGTTCTTC.

This clonotype was observed a few times. The J gene is TRBJ2-4, the V gene TRBV7-9; TRBD1 or TRBD2 may be the D gene (6 bases each). Germline CDR1 is SEHNR and CDR2 is FQNEAQ (reference sequence). CDR3 length equals 18 residues. The V and J ends lost 5 bases and 0 bases respectively, with 20 bases between them. CDR3 sequence reads: CASSPLTGARAAKNIQYF. Here the CDR3 DNA reads TGTGCCAGCAGCCCCCTGACGGGGGCGCGAGCAGCCAAAAACATTCAGTACTTC.

On this clonotype: Since the CDR3 does not end with the conserved phenylalanine or tryptophan, this likely comes from a read error. The rearrangement joins TRBV9 to TRBJ2-7; D possibly corresponds to TRBD2 (5 bases). CDR1 is SGDLS and CDR2 is YYNGEE in the germline V gene. Deletions cut 4 bases from V and 0 bases from J, with 11 bases between. The CDR3 is 14 amino acids. The CDR3 spells CASSPGRDSYEQYL. CDR3 DNA: TGTGCCAGCAGCCCCGGACGGGACTCCTACGAGCAGTACCTC.

This clonotype was counted at least ten times. The chain couples TRBV6-2 or TRBV6-3 to TRBJ2-5; possible D gene TRBD2, 7 bases. This CDR3 region has 15 residues. Per the germline V gene, CDR1 is MNHEY and CDR2 is SVGEGT. Trimming shortened V by 4 bases and J by 1 base, and 13 bases separated the two germline ends. In DNA, the CDR3 is TGTGCCAGCAGTTGGGGGGGGCCTACCCAAGAGACCCAGTACTTC. Translation gives CASSWGGPTQETQYF.